The 4 T cell receptor beta chains given below trace back to one sample, sequenced in a study of blood T cell repertoires in COVID-19. The method was immunoSEQ multiplex PCR; TCRdb's version includes in-frame clones alone and lacks a portion of them. The table includes roughly 32,000 clones, around 85% detected once. Sequencing was performed on peripheral blood. All receptors come from a man between 60 and 75 years old with active or convalescent COVID-19.

The genes are TRBV6-5 and TRBJ1-1; TRBD1 might be the D (5 bases). Germline assignment: CDR1 MNHEY and CDR2 SVGAGI. The CDR3 runs 15 residues. V was trimmed by 5 bases and J by 3 bases, leaving 16 bases between them. The DNA of the CDR3 is TGTGCCAGCAGTCGAGCAGGGTATGTCGACACTGAAGCTTTCTTT. Translated, it gives CASSRAGYVDTEAFF.

This chain connects TRBV19 to TRBJ1-4; D is unresolved. Germline CDR1 and CDR2: LNHDA and SQIVND (reference sequence). With 3 bases removed from V and 1 base from J, the gap between germline ends came to 15 bases. CDR3 length: 17 amino acids. In nucleotides, the CDR3 is TGTGCCAGTAGTATTGAGGGCGGGAGGAGAACTAATGAAAAACTGTTTTTT. Protein sequence: CASSIEGGRRTNEKLFF.

CDR3 amino acids: CASSLGQGMGTEAFF. For the CDR3, the DNA is TGCGCCAGCAGCTTGGGACAGGGGATGGGCACTGAAGCTTTCTTT. The chain is built from TRBV5-1 and TRBJ1-1; 8 positions match TRBD1. The CDR3 totals 15 residues. Germline V gives CDR1 SGHRS, CDR2 YFSETQ. V lost 0 bases to trimming and J lost 4 bases; unmatched junction nucleotides: 5.

This chain joins TRBV5-1 and TRBJ1-4; TRBD1 agrees at 9 bases. Germline loops: CDR1 SGHRS, CDR2 YFSETQ. The V and J ends lost 7 bases and 5 bases, in that order; junction bases with no gene match: 9. This CDR3 contains 15 residues. CDR3 amino acids: CASRARDRANEKLFF. The CDR3 nucleotides read TGCGCCAGCCGGGCACGGGACAGGGCGAATGAAAAACTGTTTTTT.